These 28 T cell receptor beta chains originate from one sample sequenced in a study of early T cells in non-severe SARS-CoV-2 infection. TCRdb reanalysed the 5' RACE reads using MiXCR and keeps one entry per CDR3 protein. Of approximately 69,000 distinct CDR3 sequences listed, more than 9.5% are singletons. The specimen was whole blood, collected at baseline. The receptors were gathered from an adult who was a healthcare worker with PCR-confirmed SARS-CoV-2 infection or an uninfected control (not recorded which).

This clonotype was seen ten or more times. V is TRBV6-6 and J is TRBJ1-1; no firm D call. V was pared by 5 bases and J by 6 bases, with 7 bases between. The CDR3 is made up of 11 amino acids. Germline V gives CDR1 MNHNY, CDR2 SVGAGI (reference sequence). CDR3 loop: CASSDRAEAFF. The CDR3 DNA is TGTGCCAGCAGTGATCGGGCTGAAGCTTTCTTT.

In its sample, this clonotype was seen many times. The chain couples TRBV3-1 to TRBJ2-1, with TRBD2 matching over 12 bases. V lost 4 bases to trimming and J lost 6 bases; unmatched junction nucleotides: 4. Germline V lookup: CDR1 LGHDT, CDR2 YNNKEL (reference sequence). CDR3 length: 15 amino acids. Here the CDR3 DNA reads TGTGCCAGCAGCCCCACTAGCGGGGGGTTCAATGAGCAGTTCTTC. It yields the protein CASSPTSGGFNEQFF.

This clonotype was observed many times. The chain links TRBV7-8 to TRBJ2-7; possible D gene TRBD1, 6 bases. The germline gives CDR1 SGHVS, CDR2 FQNEAQ. This CDR3 comprises 15 residues. Trimming removed 1 base at V and 9 bases at J, with 19 bases between. The CDR3 protein is CASSLEGSRQDGQYF. Written as DNA, the CDR3 is TGTGCCAGCAGCTTAGAGGGCAGCCGACAGGATGGGCAGTACTTC.

This rearrangement joins TRBV19 to TRBJ2-5; the match to TRBD1 covers 8 bases. After removal of 3 bases from V and 7 bases from J, the junction contained 7 bases not matched to a gene. The germline gives CDR1 LNHDA, CDR2 SQIVND (reference sequence). There are 14 residues in the CDR3. The CDR3 sequence is CASSIPGQVPTQYF. DNA of the CDR3: TGTGCCAGTAGTATCCCGGGACAGGTTCCGACCCAGTACTTC.

This clonotype appeared a few times. CDR3 coding DNA: TGTGCCAGCAGCCAAGATGCTTCAGGGGGCGACTACAATGAGCAGTTCTTC. Encoded protein: CASSQDASGGDYNEQFF. The V and J genes are TRBV4-2 and TRBJ2-1, with TRBD1 matching over 8 bases. Germline lookup yields CDR1 LGHNA and CDR2 YNFKEQ. After removal of 0 bases from V and 3 bases from J, the junction contained 7 bases not matched to a gene. The CDR3 is made up of 17 amino acids.

The chain has TRBV7-3 and TRBJ2-5, with a possible D match to TRBD1 (5 bases). V lost 5 bases to trimming and J lost 3 bases, with 10 bases between them. The germline V gene encodes CDR1 SGHTA and CDR2 FQGTGA. The length of the CDR3 is 13 residues. The CDR3 loop reads CASSRSREETQYF. The CDR3 nucleotides read TGTGCCAGCAGCAGAAGCAGGGAAGAGACCCAGTACTTC.

There are many counts of this clonotype. V and J are TRBV29-1 and TRBJ2-2; perhaps TRBD2 as D (6 bases). With 6 bases removed from V and 4 bases from J, the gap between germline ends came to 12 bases. CDR3 length: 13 residues. The germline gives CDR1 SQVTM, CDR2 ANQGSEA. The CDR3 bases are TGCAGCGTCGACCCGGGAGCCACCGGGGAGCTGTTTTTT. It is translated as CSVDPGATGELFF.

V is TRBV7-6 and J is TRBJ2-1; no clear D gene. The germline V gene encodes CDR1 SGHVS and CDR2 FNYEAQ. The germline V and J ends were trimmed by 1 base and 9 bases, with 10 bases remaining between them. The CDR3 has 13 amino acids. The CDR3 nucleotides read TGTGCCAGCAGCTTAGGTGTTAGCAGTGAGCAGTTCTTC. Translated: CASSLGVSSEQFF.

The chain links TRBV6-2 or TRBV6-3 to TRBJ1-2; D unresolved. Per germline, CDR1 MNHEY and CDR2 SVGEGT. CDR3 length: 15 amino acids. V lost 2 bases to trimming and J lost 2 bases, with 12 bases between them. Here the CDR3 reads CASSYRASSNYGYTF. CDR3 bases: TGTGCCAGCAGTTACAGGGCCAGCTCGAACTATGGCTACACCTTC.

In this sample, this clonotype turned up many times. The rearrangement uses TRBV5-6 and TRBJ2-1; D not resolved. Deletions cut 0 bases from V and 6 bases from J, with 7 bases between. The CDR3 has 13 amino acids. Germline V gene data show CDR1 as SGHDT and CDR2 as YYEEEE. The CDR3 nucleotides are TGTGCCAGCAGCTTGGAAACCTCCAATGAGCAGTTCTTC. This sequence encodes CASSLETSNEQFF. The whole variable domain, remainder taken from reference TRBV5-6 and TRBJ2-1, is DAGVTQSPTHLIKTRGQQVTLRCSPKSGHDTVSWYQQALGQGPQFIFQYYEEEERQRGNFPDRFSGHQFPNYSSELNVNALLLGDSALYLCASSLETSNEQFFGPGTRLTVL.

This chain joins TRBV7-9 and TRBJ2-2, with D uncertain. The CDR3 length is 11 residues. V lost 2 bases and J 7 bases, leaving 2 bases between the germline ends. Germline V gives CDR1 SEHNR, CDR2 FQNEAQ (reference sequence). The CDR3 loop reads CASSLRGELFF. Here the CDR3 DNA reads TGTGCCAGCAGCTTACGCGGGGAGCTGTTTTTT.

This clonotype was counted a few times. The chain links TRBV30 to TRBJ2-3, with D maybe TRBD2 (6 bases). V dropped 2 bases and J dropped 0 bases, with 9 bases sitting between them. The germline CDR1 and CDR2 sequences are GTSNPN and SVGIG (reference sequence). The CDR3 extends over 14 amino acids. CDR3 sequence (DNA): TGTGCCTGGAGTCTTAGCGGAAGCACAGATACGCAGTATTTT. Amino acids: CAWSLSGSTDTQYF.

This clonotype was observed a handful of times. The genes are TRBV7-9 and TRBJ2-7, with 9 bases fitting TRBD1. Trimming removed 3 bases from V and 4 bases from J; junction bases left unmatched: 7. Germline values: CDR1 SEHNR, CDR2 FQNEAQ (reference sequence). The CDR3 runs 15 residues. CDR3 sequence reads: CASSFEGTGRYEQYF. CDR3 bases: TGTGCCAGCAGCTTCGAGGGGACAGGGCGGTACGAGCAGTACTTC.

In this sample, this clonotype turned up a few times. This chain connects TRBV3-1 to TRBJ2-1; D is perhaps TRBD1 or TRBD2 (5 bases each). The CDR3 runs to 15 residues. CDR1 is LGHDT and CDR2 is YNNKEL in the germline V gene (reference sequence). Deletions cut 4 bases from V and 7 bases from J, with 17 bases between. CDR3 in DNA: TGTGCCAGCAGCCGACCGGGACGAGAAAATAATGAGCAGTTCTTC. This translates into CASSRPGRENNEQFF.

This clonotype was recorded a few times. V usage is TRBV5-1 and J usage is TRBJ1-6; no firm D call. Trimming shortened V by 0 bases and J by 2 bases, and 6 bases separated the two germline ends. This CDR3 region has 15 residues. CDR1 is SGHRS, CDR2 YFSETQ, per germline. The CDR3 sequence: CASSLEAAYNSPLHF. The CDR3 DNA reads as TGCGCCAGCAGCTTGGAGGCAGCCTATAATTCACCCCTCCACTTT.

This clonotype was recorded at least ten times. V gene TRBV7-3 combines with J gene TRBJ2-1, with D maybe TRBD2 (6 bases). Trimming removed 4 bases at V and 8 bases at J, with 18 bases between. Germline CDR1 reads SGHTA; CDR2 reads FQGTGA. The CDR3 contains 15 residues. The CDR3 here is CASSSQGGEAYEQFF. For the CDR3, the DNA is TGTGCCAGCAGCTCGCAGGGTGGGGAGGCCTATGAGCAGTTCTTC. The full variable domain, its missing parts supplied by reference TRBV7-3 and TRBJ2-1, is GAGVSQTPSNKVTEKGKYVELRCDPISGHTALYWYRQSLGQGPEFLIYFQGTGAADDSGLPNDRFFAVRPEGSVSTLKIQRTERGDSAVYLCASSSQGGEAYEQFFGPGTRLTVL.

This clonotype was counted between two and nine times. CDR3 sequence reads: CASSLGGGLETQYF. The CDR3 DNA reads TGTGCCAGCAGCCTGGGCGGGGGGTTAGAGACCCAGTACTTC. The J gene is TRBJ2-5, the V gene TRBV11-3; TRBD2 matches at 8 bases. The CDR3 is 14 amino acids. After removal of 5 bases from V and 4 bases from J, the junction contained 6 bases not matched to a gene. CDR1 is SGHNT and CDR2 is YENEEA in the germline V gene.

This clonotype was found a few times. The chain employs TRBV2 and TRBJ1-2; TRBD1 might be the D (5 bases). Trimming stripped 3 bases from V and 7 bases from J, with 9 bases between. The germline V gene encodes CDR1 SNHLY and CDR2 FYNNEI. The CDR3 runs to 12 residues. The CDR3 bases are TGTGCCAGCAGTGATGGGGGTTTTGGCTACACCTTC. Translated: CASSDGGFGYTF.

The V and J genes are TRBV29-1 and TRBJ2-5; 11 nucleotides match TRBD2. The CDR3 is 13 residues long. The V gene end was trimmed by 8 bases and the J gene end by 2 bases; junction bases not matched to a gene: 4. Germline CDR1 is SQVTM and CDR2 is ANQGSEA. The CDR3 nucleotides read TGCAGCTCCGGGACTAGCGGTCAAGAGACCCAGTACTTC. It yields the protein CSSGTSGQETQYF.

In this sample, this clonotype turned up a few times. This chain joins TRBV10-1 and TRBJ2-1, with TRBD1 as a possible D gene (5 bases). This CDR3 has 13 amino acids. Germline V gene lookup returns CDR1 WNHNN and CDR2 SYGVQD (reference sequence). V was cut by 6 bases and J by 4 bases, with 10 bases left in between. CDR3 protein: CASSLTEYNEQFF. CDR3 sequence (DNA): TGCGCCAGCAGCCTGACAGAATACAATGAGCAGTTCTTC.

The chain combines TRBV30 with TRBJ1-5; D is uncertain. The germline gives CDR1 GTSNPN, CDR2 SVGIG (reference sequence). V was shortened by 0 bases and J by 6 bases, with 12 bases between the two germline ends. The CDR3 runs 14 residues. The CDR3 here is CAWSVTGRGQPQHF. CDR3 in DNA: TGTGCCTGGAGTGTAACCGGCCGAGGTCAGCCCCAGCATTTT.

This clonotype was counted many times. The rearrangement links TRBV5-4 to TRBJ2-5, with TRBD2 matching 9 bases. The germline gives CDR1 SGHNT, CDR2 YYREEE (reference sequence). The junction had 14 bases not matched to a gene; V was cut back by 4 bases and J by 4 bases. This CDR3 contains 17 residues. The CDR3 loop is CASSRPKAGGLGETQYF. CDR3 DNA: TGTGCCAGCAGCCGCCCAAAAGCGGGGGGTTTAGGAGAGACCCAGTACTTC.

This clonotype turned up a few times. The gene calls are TRBV29-1 and TRBJ2-7, with TRBD1 matching over 8 bases. V trimming: 6 bases; J trimming: 2 bases; junction bases outside the gene matches: 12. CDR3 length: 15 residues. Germline CDR1 reads SQVTM; CDR2 reads ANQGSEA. CDR3 region: CSVARDRTRAYEQYF. The CDR3 region has the DNA TGCAGCGTAGCCCGGGACAGGACCCGTGCCTACGAGCAGTACTTC.

This clonotype was seen more than once but under ten times. The V call is TRBV5-1, the J call TRBJ2-3; 9 nucleotides align to TRBD2. Trimming removed 4 bases from V and 2 bases from J; junction bases left unmatched: 5. This CDR3 is built from 15 residues. CDR1 SGHRS and CDR2 YFSETQ come from the germline V gene. This CDR3 is CASSLSGGITDTQYF. The CDR3 nucleotides are TGCGCCAGCAGCCTTAGCGGGGGAATCACAGATACGCAGTATTTT.

The rearrangement uses TRBV19 and TRBJ1-5; D uncertain. This CDR3 is built from 14 residues. Germline V gene sequence: CDR1 LNHDA, CDR2 SQIVND (reference sequence). The V end lost 6 bases, the J end lost 7 bases, and 16 bases lay between the germline ends. The CDR3 loop reads CASSLEGRRQPQHF. For the CDR3, the DNA is TGTGCCAGTAGCCTAGAAGGGCGGAGGCAGCCCCAGCATTTT.

The V call is TRBV29-1, the J call TRBJ2-2, with D perhaps TRBD1 or TRBD2 (6 bases each). Trimming cost V 3 bases and J 13 bases, with 12 bases left between them. There are 11 residues in the CDR3. Germline CDR1 SQVTM, CDR2 ANQGSEA. This chain's CDR3 is CSVDLQGGLFF. CDR3 DNA sequence: TGCAGCGTTGATCTACAGGGAGGGCTGTTTTTT.

The table lists this clonotype with a few counts. The chain couples TRBV2 to TRBJ2-1; 10 positions match TRBD2. This CDR3 has 14 amino acids. Germline-derived CDR1 and CDR2 are SNHLY and FYNNEI. V gave up 4 bases and J gave up 3 bases; unmatched junction bases: 0. The CDR3 sequence is CASSASGGYNEQFF. CDR3 in DNA: TGTGCCAGCAGTGCTAGCGGGGGCTACAATGAGCAGTTCTTC.

There are a few counts of this clonotype. The V gene is TRBV7-2, the J gene TRBJ2-4; 9 bases align to TRBD2. Germline V CDR1 and CDR2: SGHTA, FQGNSA. The trim removed 5 bases at V and 0 bases at J, leaving 17 bases unmatched. The CDR3 runs to 20 residues. CDR3 bases: TGTGCCAGCAGCCCCCGTGGTAGCGGGAGTTCTTCGCTAGCCAAAAACATTCAGTACTTC. Its translation: CASSPRGSGSSSLAKNIQYF.